A single sample is the source of the 28 T cell receptor beta chains below, sequenced in a study of T-cell reconstitution after alpha-beta-depleted transplantation in children (TCRdb year 2016). Receptors were amplified or captured by PCR. Sequencer: Illumina HiSeq 2500. To normalize quantification of the TCRbeta repertoire, the TCR libraries were built with molecular barcoding that relied on unique molecular identifiers. The raw public reads went through TCRdb reprocessing: fastp at Q25, MiXCR clone calling, in-frame beta chains kept. Rows are combined by CDR3 protein, so each entry shows the most common genes and DNA. This sample holds roughly 610,000 distinct CDR3 sequences; about 11% were observed only once. Less than 4.5% of the sample comes from the top ten. This specimen was PBMCs from the stem cell graft donor, taken from the stem cell graft. The receptors were sampled from a human donor who donated a stem cell graft to a child with acute myeloid leukemia.

V is TRBV20-1 and J is TRBJ1-2, with 7 bases matching TRBD1. The CDR3 consists of 15 residues. V shed 3 bases, J shed 2 bases, and the junction held 9 bases outside the gene matches. The germline CDR1 and CDR2 sequences are DFQATT and SNEGSKA (reference sequence). The CDR3, as DNA: TGCAGTGCTAGGACCCCGGACAGGCAAAACTATGGCTACACCTTC. Encoded protein: CSARTPDRQNYGYTF.

At least ten counts were recorded for this clonotype. The rearrangement links TRBV12-3 or TRBV12-4 to TRBJ2-7; 11 bases are shared with TRBD2. V shed 6 bases, J shed 4 bases, and the junction held 5 bases outside the gene matches. The CDR3 consists of 14 residues. CDR3 coding DNA: TGTGCCAGCAGAAGCTCTAGCGGGAGGTACGAGCAGTACTTC. This translates into CASRSSSGRYEQYF.

In this sample, this clonotype turned up many times. J is TRBJ1-1 and V is TRBV9; D ambiguous. From germline, CDR1 is SGDLS and CDR2 YYNGEE. The CDR3 contains 13 residues. The V and J ends lost 3 bases and 2 bases respectively, with 8 bases between them. The CDR3 sequence: CASSGGSNTEAFF. The CDR3 bases are TGTGCCAGCAGCGGCGGGAGTAACACTGAAGCTTTCTTT. The variable domain in full, completed from reference TRBV9 and TRBJ1-1, reads DSGVTQTPKHLITATGQRVTLRCSPRSGDLSVYWYQQSLDQGLQFLIQYYNGEERAKGNILERFSAQQFPDLHSELNLSSLELGDSALYFCASSGGSNTEAFFGQGTRLTVV.

This clonotype was recorded at least ten times. The chain has TRBV15 and TRBJ2-7, with 9 bases that match TRBD1. The CDR3 contains 17 residues. The V gene's germline CDR1 is LNHNV and CDR2 YYDKDF (reference sequence). The V and J ends lost 0 bases and 3 bases, in that order; junction bases with no gene match: 9. The CDR3 DNA follows: TGTGCCACCAGCAGAGAAAACAGGGGGACAGGGAGCTACGAGCAGTACTTC. As protein: CATSRENRGTGSYEQYF. Complete variable domain (other parts from reference TRBV15 and TRBJ2-7): DAMVIQNPRYQVTQFGKPVTLSCSQTLNHNVMYWYQQKSSQAPKLLFHYYDKDFNNEADTPDNFQSRRPNTSFCFLDIRSPGLGDTAMYLCATSRENRGTGSYEQYFGPGTRLTVT.

J is TRBJ2-7 and V is TRBV5-5; D might be TRBD1 (6 bases). CDR3 length: 15 amino acids. Germline-derived CDR1 and CDR2 are SGHKS and YYEKEE (reference sequence). V shed 4 bases and J shed 1 base, with 15 bases lying between them. Here the CDR3 reads CASSRLDRSSYEQYF. The DNA for the CDR3 is TGTGCCAGCAGCCGACTCGACAGGTCTTCCTACGAGCAGTACTTC.

The CDR3 sequence is CASSSPPGELFF. CDR3 coding DNA: TGTGCCAGCAGCTCACCACCCGGGGAGCTGTTTTTT. The V and J genes are TRBV7-8 and TRBJ2-2; D is unclear. There are 12 residues in the CDR3. Germline V gene lookup returns CDR1 SGHVS and CDR2 FQNEAQ. V was clipped by 4 bases and J by 6 bases, with 6 bases between them.

The sample holds a few counts of this clonotype. This chain links TRBV18 with TRBJ2-7; TRBD2 matches 10 bases. The V segment lost 4 bases and the J segment 7 bases; nucleotides outside the gene matches: 7. This CDR3 has 14 amino acids. From germline, CDR1 is KGHSH and CDR2 LQKENI. The CDR3 loop is CASSQSAGGEEQYF. CDR3 nucleotide sequence: TGTGCCAGCTCACAATCAGCGGGAGGGGAAGAGCAGTACTTC.

This clonotype has more than one count but fewer than ten. This rearrangement joins TRBV7-2 to TRBJ2-1, with a tentative D call TRBD2 (6 bases). The V gene lost 4 bases and the J gene lost 7 bases, with 20 bases spanning the gap. This CDR3 contains 16 residues. Germline values: CDR1 SGHTA, CDR2 FQGNSA. DNA of the CDR3: TGTGCCAGCAGCTATCAACCGGGACTCAAGGGGAATGAGCAGTTCTTC. Protein: CASSYQPGLKGNEQFF.

The chain employs TRBV12-3 or TRBV12-4 and TRBJ2-6, with 7 positions matching TRBD1. J gave up 0 bases and V 4 bases, and 6 bases lay outside the gene matches. CDR3 length: 17 residues. CDR3 in amino acids: CASSYRGASSGANVLTF. The DNA of the CDR3 is TGTGCCAGCAGTTACAGGGGTGCTAGCTCTGGGGCCAACGTCCTGACTTTC.

The rearrangement uses TRBV20-1 and TRBJ2-7, with 11 bases aligning to TRBD2. The V and J ends lost 1 base and 5 bases, in that order; junction bases with no gene match: 1. This CDR3 has 13 amino acids. In germline, CDR1 is DFQATT, CDR2 SNEGSKA (reference sequence). In nucleotides, the CDR3 is TGCAGTGCTAGAGGACTAGCGGGACACGAGCAGTACTTC. This gives the protein CSARGLAGHEQYF.

The rearrangement joins TRBV4-3 to TRBJ1-4; 9 bases agree with TRBD1. Germline-derived CDR1 and CDR2 are LGHNA and YSLEER. This CDR3 spans 14 amino acids. Trimming took 4 bases from V and 8 from J; bases not matched to a gene: 5. The CDR3, as DNA: TGCGCCAGCAGCCTAGGGACAGGGCAAGAAAAACTGTTTTTT. Translation gives CASSLGTGQEKLFF.

The chain couples TRBV27 to TRBJ2-1, with 8 bases lining up with TRBD2. The V and J ends lost 10 bases and 2 bases, in that order; junction bases with no gene match: 10. Germline V gene lookup returns CDR1 MNHEY and CDR2 SMNVEV (reference sequence). The CDR3 has 15 amino acids. CDR3 amino acids: CAISGSGSAYNEQFF. DNA for the CDR3: TGTGCCATCTCCGGAAGCGGGAGCGCCTACAATGAGCAGTTCTTC.

The chain uses TRBV5-6 and TRBJ1-1; 9 bases are a match to TRBD1. The V gene end was trimmed by 6 bases and the J gene end by 2 bases; junction bases not matched to a gene: 2. The germline CDR1 and CDR2 sequences are SGHDT and YYEEEE. This CDR3 is 13 amino acids long. The CDR3 bases are TGTGCCAGCAAACAGGGGGCTAACACTGAAGCTTTCTTT. It translates to CASKQGANTEAFF. The whole variable domain, filled in from reference TRBV5-6 and TRBJ1-1, reads DAGVTQSPTHLIKTRGQQVTLRCSPKSGHDTVSWYQQALGQGPQFIFQYYEEEERQRGNFPDRFSGHQFPNYSSELNVNALLLGDSALYLCASKQGANTEAFFGQGTRLTVV.

This clonotype showed up many times. This sequence joins TRBV20-1 and TRBJ2-5; D remains ambiguous. Between the trimmed V and J ends, which lost 0 bases and 1 base, there was a span of 15 bases. This CDR3 has 16 amino acids. Germline values: CDR1 DFQATT, CDR2 SNEGSKA (reference sequence). The CDR3 sequence: CSARDVPRPSQETQYF. DNA for the CDR3: TGCAGTGCTAGAGACGTCCCCCGGCCTAGCCAAGAGACCCAGTACTTC.

This clonotype was detected a few times. CDR3 sequence (DNA): TGCAGTGCTAGGACAGACCGGAGCACAGATACGCAGTATTTT. Amino acid sequence: CSARTDRSTDTQYF. This sequence joins TRBV20-1 and TRBJ2-3; perhaps TRBD1 as D (5 bases). The germline V gene has CDR1 DFQATT and CDR2 SNEGSKA (reference sequence). Trimming removed 3 bases at V and 0 bases at J, with 10 bases between. This CDR3 comprises 14 residues.

The CDR3 region is CASSQETGRDTKLAKNIQYF. CDR3 coding DNA: TGCGCCAGCAGCCAAGAAACCGGACGGGACACTAAGTTGGCCAAAAACATTCAGTACTTC. V usage is TRBV4-3 and J usage is TRBJ2-4; a weak D match, TRBD1 (6 bases). Germline CDR1 is LGHNA and CDR2 is YSLEER. The ends were cut back, 0 bases at V and 1 base at J, with 22 bases in the middle. The CDR3 loop spans 20 amino acids.

This clonotype appeared a single time. The V gene is TRBV3-1, the J gene TRBJ2-3; D is unclear. Per the germline V gene, CDR1 is LGHDT and CDR2 is YNNKEL (reference sequence). The CDR3 totals 13 residues. V gave up 0 bases and J gave up 4 bases, with 5 bases separating them. The CDR3 bases are TGTGCCAGCAGCCAAGAGAGACCAGATACGCAGTATTTT. Residues: CASSQERPDTQYF.

The chain recombines TRBV7-3 with TRBJ2-1, with 7 bases aligning to TRBD1. The V segment lost 5 bases and the J segment 13 bases; nucleotides outside the gene matches: 5. The CDR3 has 11 amino acids. The germline gives CDR1 SGHTA, CDR2 FQGTGA. The CDR3 reads CASSRDRVQFF. The CDR3 DNA follows: TGTGCCAGCAGCCGTGACAGGGTCCAGTTCTTC.

The rearrangement joins TRBV9 to TRBJ2-5; 11 nucleotides agree with TRBD2. The germline V gene encodes CDR1 SGDLS and CDR2 YYNGEE. Trimming at V came to 0 bases and at J to 2 bases, leaving 3 bases not matched to a gene. There are 16 residues in the CDR3. As DNA, the CDR3 is TGTGCCAGCAGCGTAGCTACTAGCGGGGGACAAGAGACCCAGTACTTC. Translated, it gives CASSVATSGGQETQYF. Full variable domain (missing parts from reference TRBV9 and TRBJ2-5): DSGVTQTPKHLITATGQRVTLRCSPRSGDLSVYWYQQSLDQGLQFLIQYYNGEERAKGNILERFSAQQFPDLHSELNLSSLELGDSALYFCASSVATSGGQETQYFGPGTRLLVL.

Ten or more counts support this clonotype. CDR3 bases: TGCAGTGCTTTGGGGGAGGGCCGTTACAATGAGCAGTTCTTC. Translation: CSALGEGRYNEQFF. The chain recombines TRBV20-1 with TRBJ2-1; TRBD2 matches 7 bases. V shed 5 bases, J shed 4 bases, and the junction held 8 bases outside the gene matches. This CDR3 comprises 14 residues. Germline-derived CDR1 and CDR2 are DFQATT and SNEGSKA (reference sequence).

Ten or more counts support this clonotype. The chain is built from TRBV9 and TRBJ2-1; D remains ambiguous. The CDR3 length is 14 residues. The germline V gene encodes CDR1 SGDLS and CDR2 YYNGEE. Trimming left V 4 bases short and J 4 bases short, with 12 bases between. The chain's CDR3 is CASSPSDLYNEQFF. CDR3 sequence (DNA): TGTGCCAGCAGCCCTTCCGACCTGTACAATGAGCAGTTCTTC.

This clonotype came up many times. V usage is TRBV29-1 and J usage is TRBJ2-7, with 11 nucleotides matching TRBD2. With 6 bases clipped from V and 0 bases from J, the junction kept 7 bases outside the gene matches. The CDR3 is made up of 15 amino acids. Germline loops: CDR1 SQVTM, CDR2 ANQGSEA. CDR3 region: CSVRGTSGSSYEQYF. The CDR3 DNA reads as TGCAGCGTCCGGGGGACTAGCGGAAGCTCCTACGAGCAGTACTTC.

The sample holds a few counts of this clonotype. This chain joins TRBV7-8 and TRBJ2-1; TRBD1 or TRBD2 may be the D gene (5 bases each). V lost 1 base, J lost 9 bases, and 19 bases lay in between. Germline CDR1 reads SGHVS; CDR2 reads FQNEAQ. This CDR3 is built from 16 residues. CDR3 nucleotides: TGTGCCAGCAGCTTAGTTGGCGGACCGGGGCTTAGTGAGCAGTTCTTC. It yields the protein CASSLVGGPGLSEQFF.

This clonotype appeared many times. V gene TRBV4-2 combines with J gene TRBJ2-3; D call uncertain. Germline assignment: CDR1 LGHNA and CDR2 YNFKEQ. Between the trimmed V and J ends, which lost 1 base and 6 bases, there was a span of 5 bases. This CDR3 has 12 residues. Here the CDR3 DNA reads TGTGCCAGCAGCCAAGCAGACGATACGCAGTATTTT. This sequence encodes CASSQADDTQYF.

The V call is TRBV9, the J call TRBJ2-7; 9 nucleotides agree with TRBD2. CDR1 is SGDLS, CDR2 YYNGEE, per germline. Trimming removed 0 bases from V and 4 bases from J; junction bases left unmatched: 5. This CDR3 is built from 15 residues. The CDR3 coding sequence is TGTGCCAGCAGCGTAGCTCGTAGCGGGAGTTACGAGCAGTACTTC. Amino acids: CASSVARSGSYEQYF.

The chain uses TRBV5-6 and TRBJ2-3, with 9 nucleotides matching TRBD2. In germline, CDR1 is SGHDT, CDR2 YYEEEE. J lost 5 bases, V lost 2 bases, and 12 bases had no gene match. This CDR3 spans 17 amino acids. CDR3 protein: CASSLFSAGGPGDTQYF. CDR3 sequence (DNA): TGTGCCAGCAGCTTATTTAGCGCGGGAGGGCCGGGAGATACGCAGTATTTT.

This clonotype was detected only a few times. The V and J genes are TRBV20-1 and TRBJ2-1; D is unresolved. With 3 bases removed from V and 1 base from J, the gap between germline ends came to 10 bases. Germline CDR1 reads DFQATT; CDR2 reads SNEGSKA (reference sequence). The CDR3 extends over 14 amino acids. Written as DNA, the CDR3 is TGCAGTGCTAGCTCTCCCCCTTCCTACAATGAGCAGTTCTTC. Protein product: CSASSPPSYNEQFF.

This clonotype has ten or more counts. The chain recombines TRBV20-1 with TRBJ2-3, with 9 bases aligning to TRBD2. This CDR3 is built from 15 residues. The J segment lost 1 base and the V segment lost 6 bases, leaving 8 bases of the junction unmatched. Germline values: CDR1 DFQATT, CDR2 SNEGSKA (reference sequence). In DNA, the CDR3 is TGCAGTGCCACCGGACTAGCGACCGGCACAGATACGCAGTATTTT. This gives the protein CSATGLATGTDTQYF.